This T cell receptor beta chain was captured by sequencing in a study of CD8+ T cells in alopecia areata. Study context: Tofacitinib therapy lasting 6 to 18 months was followed by 6 months off drug.

Alopecia areata patients provided lesional scalp punch biopsies and peripheral blood. Sorting separated CD4+ and CD8+ T cells out of PBMCs. This clone appeared a few times. Extracted RNA was reverse transcribed into cDNA, the sequencing template. Using immunoSEQ multiplex PCR, the repertoire was profiled, and TCRdb retains in-frame clones only, with some absent. The profile shows approximately 180,000 clones, about 60% of them singletons. The CDR3 is made up of 13 amino acids. Germline CDR1 reads SGHTA; CDR2 reads FQGNSA. Trimming removed 1 base at V and 8 bases at J, with 8 bases between. The receptor comes from a human donor with alopecia areata. This rearrangement joins TRBV7-2 to TRBJ1-4, with D maybe TRBD1 (6 bases). The specimen comprised CD4+ T cells sorted from blood, sampled at week 0. The CDR3 protein is CASSLVQGEKLFF. The CDR3 bases are TGTGCCAGCAGCTTAGTTCAGGGGGAAAAACTGTTTTTT. Looking up the rest from reference TRBV7-2 and TRBJ1-4 gives the full variable domain: GAGVSQSPSNKVTEKGKDVELRCDPISGHTALYWYRQSLGQGLEFLIYFQGNSAPDKSGLPSDRFSAERTGGSVSTLTIQRTQQEDSAVYLCASSLVQGEKLFFGSGTQLSVL.